Listed here is a single T cell receptor beta chain. The antigen remains unidentified. For the second PCR, which ran for about 6 to 11 cycles, a sample-barcoded 5' primer and a J-beta primer mix were used. CDR3-containing paired-end reads numbered at least 2.5 million in each sample. MiXCR, applied by TCRdb to the 5' RACE reads, yields one record per CDR3 protein. The table records about 800,000 distinct CDR3 sequences, more than 35% of them present only once. The entry originates in a study of blood T cells in healthy people across ages. Study outcomes and limitations: Older age coincided with a roughly linear decline in TCR beta diversity per million T cells.

The clonotype comes from a man older than 75 in good health. The sequencing sample was made of blood.

CDR3 residues: CASSDLRAGGNEQYF. In DNA form, the CDR3 reads TGTGCCAGCAGTGATCTGCGAGCGGGAGGCAATGAGCAGTACTTC. J is TRBJ2-7 and V is TRBV2, with 9 bases fitting TRBD2. The CDR3 has 15 residues. J lost 7 bases, V lost 3 bases, and 10 bases had no gene match. Looked up from germline, CDR1 is SNHLY and CDR2 is FYNNEI.